This TCR beta chain is from a study of human T cells and chemical hapten exposure. TCRdb reprocessed the RACE reads with MiXCR, giving one entry per CDR3 protein. The data show 65,000 to 90,000 distinct CDR3 sequences, 13% to 15% seen once. The CDR3 extends over 15 amino acids. The V gene's germline CDR1 is LGHNA and CDR2 YNFKEQ. The ends were cut back, 2 bases at V and 3 bases at J, with 13 bases in the middle. Regarding time point: pre-sensitization, week 0. Treatment defined: therapeutic diphenylcyclopropenone sensitization with weekly scalp DPC. The V call is TRBV4-2, the J call TRBJ1-1; a weak D match, TRBD1 (6 bases). The sequence was obtained from a woman in her fifties or sixties with alopecia areata. Some clones in this sample may be carry-over from other donors' samples. This material consisted of whole blood, taken in connection with sensitization to the hapten diphenylcyclopropenone (DPC). CDR3 residues: CASSQRSGADTEAFF. The CDR3 coding sequence is TGTGCCAGCAGCCAAAGATCAGGGGCCGACACTGAAGCTTTCTTT.